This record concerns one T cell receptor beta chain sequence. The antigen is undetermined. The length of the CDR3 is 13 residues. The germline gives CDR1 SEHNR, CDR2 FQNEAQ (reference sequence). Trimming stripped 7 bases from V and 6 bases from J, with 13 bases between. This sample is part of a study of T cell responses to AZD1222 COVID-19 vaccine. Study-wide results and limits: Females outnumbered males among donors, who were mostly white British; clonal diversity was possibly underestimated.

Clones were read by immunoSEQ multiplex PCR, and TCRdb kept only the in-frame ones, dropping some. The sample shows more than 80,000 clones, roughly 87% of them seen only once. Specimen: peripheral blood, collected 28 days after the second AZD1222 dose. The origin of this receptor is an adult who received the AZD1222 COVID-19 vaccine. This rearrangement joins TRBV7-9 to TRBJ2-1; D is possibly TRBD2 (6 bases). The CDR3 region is CASTSGLINEQFF. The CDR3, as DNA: TGTGCCAGCACCTCGGGACTGATCAATGAGCAGTTCTTC. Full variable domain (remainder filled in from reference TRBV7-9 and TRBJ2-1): DTGVSQNPRHKITKRGQNVTFRCDPISEHNRLYWYRQTLGQGPEFLTYFQNEAQLEKSRLLSDRFSAERPKGSFSTLEIQRTEQGDSAMYLCASTSGLINEQFFGPGTRLTVL.